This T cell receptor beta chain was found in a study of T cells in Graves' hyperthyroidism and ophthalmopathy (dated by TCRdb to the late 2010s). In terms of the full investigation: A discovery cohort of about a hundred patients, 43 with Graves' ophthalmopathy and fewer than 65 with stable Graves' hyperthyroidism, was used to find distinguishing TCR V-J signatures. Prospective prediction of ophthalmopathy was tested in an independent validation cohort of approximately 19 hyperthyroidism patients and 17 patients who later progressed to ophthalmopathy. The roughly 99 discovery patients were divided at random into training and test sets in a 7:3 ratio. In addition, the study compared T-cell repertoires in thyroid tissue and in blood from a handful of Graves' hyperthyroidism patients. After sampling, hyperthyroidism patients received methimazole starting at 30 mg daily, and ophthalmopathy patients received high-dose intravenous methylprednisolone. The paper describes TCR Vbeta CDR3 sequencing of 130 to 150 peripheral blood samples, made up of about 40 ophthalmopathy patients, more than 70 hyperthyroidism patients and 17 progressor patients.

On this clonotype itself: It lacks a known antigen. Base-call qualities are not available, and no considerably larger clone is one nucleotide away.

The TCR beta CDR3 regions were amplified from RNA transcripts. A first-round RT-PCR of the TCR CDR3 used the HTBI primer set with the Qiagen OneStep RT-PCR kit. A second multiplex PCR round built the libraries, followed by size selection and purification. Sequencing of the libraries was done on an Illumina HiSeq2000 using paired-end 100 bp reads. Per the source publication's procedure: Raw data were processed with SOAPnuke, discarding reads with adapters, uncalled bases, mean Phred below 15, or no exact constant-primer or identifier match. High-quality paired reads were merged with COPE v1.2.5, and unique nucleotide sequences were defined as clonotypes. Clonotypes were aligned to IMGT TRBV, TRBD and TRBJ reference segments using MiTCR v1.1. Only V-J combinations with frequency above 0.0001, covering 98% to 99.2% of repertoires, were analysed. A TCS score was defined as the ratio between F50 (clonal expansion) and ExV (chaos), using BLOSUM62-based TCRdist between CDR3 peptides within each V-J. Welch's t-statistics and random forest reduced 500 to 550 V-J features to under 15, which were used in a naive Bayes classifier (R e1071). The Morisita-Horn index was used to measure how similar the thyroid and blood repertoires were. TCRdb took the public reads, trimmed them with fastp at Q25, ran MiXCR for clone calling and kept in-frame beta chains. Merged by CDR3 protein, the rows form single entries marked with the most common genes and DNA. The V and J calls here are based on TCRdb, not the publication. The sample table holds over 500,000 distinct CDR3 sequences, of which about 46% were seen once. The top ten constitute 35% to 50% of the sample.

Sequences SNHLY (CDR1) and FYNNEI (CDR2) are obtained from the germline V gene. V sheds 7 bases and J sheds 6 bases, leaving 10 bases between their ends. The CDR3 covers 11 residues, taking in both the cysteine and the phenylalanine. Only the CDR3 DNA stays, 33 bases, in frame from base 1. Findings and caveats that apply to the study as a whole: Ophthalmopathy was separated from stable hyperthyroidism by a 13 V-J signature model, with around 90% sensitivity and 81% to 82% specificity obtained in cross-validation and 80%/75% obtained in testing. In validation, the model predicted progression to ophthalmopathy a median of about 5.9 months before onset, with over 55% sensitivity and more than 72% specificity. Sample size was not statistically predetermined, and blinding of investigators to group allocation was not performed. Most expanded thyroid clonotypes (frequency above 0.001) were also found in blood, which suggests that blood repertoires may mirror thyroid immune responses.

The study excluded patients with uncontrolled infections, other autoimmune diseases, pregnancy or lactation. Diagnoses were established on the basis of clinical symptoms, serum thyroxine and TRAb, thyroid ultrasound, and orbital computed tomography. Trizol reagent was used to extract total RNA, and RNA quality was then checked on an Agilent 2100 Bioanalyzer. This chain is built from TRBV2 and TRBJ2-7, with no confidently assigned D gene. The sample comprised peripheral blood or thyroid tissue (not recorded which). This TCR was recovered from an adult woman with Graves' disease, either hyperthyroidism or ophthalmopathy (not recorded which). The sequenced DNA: TGTGCCAGCACCGATGGGCCCGAGCAGTACTTC. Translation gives CASTDGPEQYF.